This T cell receptor beta chain was identified during a study of neurological immune-mediated disorders. This clonotype has at least ten counts. CDR1 and CDR2 from the germline V gene are MGHRA and YSYEKL. This CDR3 is built from 14 residues. V was pared by 4 bases and J by 7 bases, with 14 bases between. TCRdb re-analysed the 5' RACE reads in MiXCR, keeping a single row per CDR3 protein. This table holds around 13,000 distinct CDR3 sequences, 8% to 13% found once. The genes are TRBV4-1 and TRBJ2-1; a weak D match, TRBD2 (5 bases). The sample comprised PBMCs. This TCR came from a woman aged 40 to 50 in good health. The CDR3 reads CASSRIAKGNEQFF. The CDR3, as DNA: TGCGCCAGCAGCCGGATAGCGAAAGGGAATGAGCAGTTCTTC.